Detailed here is one T cell receptor beta chain. The protocol was immunoSEQ multiplex PCR, while the TCRdb copy is restricted to in-frame clones and leaves out a portion. This table holds about 53,000 clones, roughly 90% found once. The data originate from a study of blood T cell repertoires in COVID-19. Overall study: T cells, B-cell-depleted T cells, or PBMCs supplied cDNA or gDNA.

Per the germline V gene, CDR1 is KGHSH and CDR2 is LQKENI. V was clipped by 3 bases and J by 7 bases; unmatched bases: 8. The CDR3 has 16 residues. The clonotype comes from an elderly man with acute or convalescent COVID-19. The chain joins TRBV18 to TRBJ1-3; 11 bases map to TRBD1. Input material: peripheral blood. The CDR3 coding sequence is TGTGCCAGCTCACCCGGACAGGGGGCTTTATCGAACACCATATATTTT. This encodes CASSPGQGALSNTIYF. Complete variable domain (other parts from reference TRBV18 and TRBJ1-3): NAGVMQNPRHLVRRRGQEARLRCSPMKGHSHVYWYRQLPEEGLKFMVYLQKENIIDESGMPKERFSAEFPKEGPSILRIQQVVRGDSAAYFCASSPGQGALSNTIYFGEGSWLTVV.